Below, 20 T cell receptor beta chains from the same sample are listed, as sequenced in a study of monozygotic twins with cystic fibrosis. This table comes from immunoSEQ multiplex PCR, and its TCRdb copy is limited to in-frame clones, with some not included. This sample has approximately 36,000 clones, with 85% to 95% found just once. The sample consisted of blood. Every receptor here comes from a boy younger than 10 with cystic fibrosis.

V and J are TRBV5-1 and TRBJ1-1; D remains ambiguous. There are 14 residues in the CDR3. Trimming took off 0 bases at V and 3 bases at J, with 9 bases between the two ends. Germline CDR1 reads SGHRS; CDR2 reads YFSETQ. The CDR3, as DNA: TGCGCCAGCAGCTTGGGCCAGGATTACACTGAAGCTTTCTTT. As protein: CASSLGQDYTEAFF.

The chain uses TRBV7-6 and TRBJ1-5; D gene ambiguous. Germline CDR1 reads SGHVS; CDR2 reads FNYEAQ. V dropped 5 bases and J dropped 3 bases, with 14 bases sitting between them. The length of the CDR3 is 15 residues. The CDR3 DNA reads TGTGCCAGCAGCCCAACCGGCAGCACCAATCAGCCCCAGCATTTT. Its protein is CASSPTGSTNQPQHF.

The CDR3 here is CASSLATSLPQRDYQYF. The CDR3 DNA follows: TGTGCCAGCAGCTTAGCGACGAGCCTCCCACAGCGAGACTATCAGTACTTC. The chain links TRBV7-9 to TRBJ2-4; possibly TRBD2 for D (5 bases). The V and J ends lost 0 bases and 12 bases respectively, with 24 bases between them. The CDR3 loop spans 17 amino acids. Looked up from germline, CDR1 is SEHNR and CDR2 is FQNEAQ (reference sequence).

This clone was picked up one time. This sequence joins TRBV5-4 and TRBJ2-1, with TRBD2 identical over 9 bases. This CDR3 comprises 15 residues. Per the germline V gene, CDR1 is SGHNT and CDR2 is YYREEE (reference sequence). V lost 3 bases and J lost 2; bases outside the gene matches: 3. CDR3 DNA: TGTGCCAGCAGCTCGGCGGGGGGGGCCTACAATGAGCAGTTCTTC. Translation: CASSSAGGAYNEQFF.

The chain recombines TRBV6-5 with TRBJ1-6; possibly TRBD1 for D (5 bases). The V and J ends lost 5 bases and 8 bases respectively, with 7 bases between them. The CDR3 sequence is 12 residues long. Germline CDR1 is MNHEY and CDR2 is SVGAGI. The CDR3 loop is CASSVRDSPLHF. DNA for the CDR3: TGTGCCAGCAGTGTCAGGGATTCACCCCTCCACTTT.

V is TRBV27 and J is TRBJ2-7; 8 bases agree with TRBD1. CDR3 length: 12 residues. CDR1 MNHEY and CDR2 SMNVEV come from the germline V gene (reference sequence). The V gene end was trimmed by 11 bases and the J gene end by 2 bases; junction bases not matched to a gene: 5. CDR3 protein: CAVGTGPYEQYF. The CDR3, as DNA: TGTGCCGTAGGGACAGGACCCTACGAGCAGTACTTC.

In nucleotides, the CDR3 is TGTGCCAGCAGTGAATTCGGAGTCCTCAGATCGGAGACCCAGTACTTC. It codes for CASSEFGVLRSETQYF. The rearrangement uses TRBV25-1 and TRBJ2-5; D gene ambiguous. V lost 1 base, J lost 5 bases, and 17 bases lay in between. Germline V lookup: CDR1 MGHDK, CDR2 SYGVNS. The CDR3 is 16 residues long. Combining the CDR3 with reference TRBV25-1 and TRBJ2-5 gives the whole variable domain EADIYQTPRYLVIGTGKKITLECSQTMGHDKMYWYQQDPGMELHLIHYSYGVNSTEKGDLSSESTVSRIRTEHFPLTLESARPSHTSQYLCASSEFGVLRSETQYFGPGTRLLVL.

This chain uses TRBV6-5 with TRBJ2-7, with D possibly TRBD1 on 5 matching bases. The CDR3 extends over 13 amino acids. CDR1 is MNHEY, CDR2 SVGAGI, per germline. V was trimmed by 6 bases and J by 1 base, leaving 10 bases between them. CDR3 region: CASRVTASYEQYF. The CDR3 coding sequence is TGTGCCAGCAGAGTGACAGCTTCCTACGAGCAGTACTTC.

V gene TRBV6-5 combines with J gene TRBJ1-2; TRBD1 might be the D (5 bases). The CDR3 extends over 14 amino acids. The germline V and J ends were trimmed by 0 bases and 4 bases, with 9 bases remaining between them. Germline V CDR1 and CDR2: MNHEY, SVGAGI. CDR3 in amino acids: CASSYSKGFYGYTF. CDR3 nucleotides: TGTGCCAGCAGTTACTCGAAGGGGTTCTATGGCTACACCTTC.

This chain uses TRBV7-7 with TRBJ2-5; 8 bases map to TRBD1. J lost 3 bases, V lost 4 bases, and 1 base had no gene match. The CDR3 has 13 residues. CDR1 SSHAT and CDR2 FNYEAQ come from the germline V gene (reference sequence). In DNA, the CDR3 is TGTGCCAGCAGCTCGGACAGGGAAGAGACCCAGTACTTC. It translates to CASSSDREETQYF. The variable domain in full, completed from reference TRBV7-7 and TRBJ2-5, reads GAGVSQSPRYKVTKRGQDVTLRCDPISSHATLYWYQQALGQGPEFLTYFNYEAQPDKSGLPSDRFSAERPEGSISTLTIQRTEQRDSAMYRCASSSDREETQYFGPGTRLLVL.

The chain employs TRBV6-1 and TRBJ1-1; the match to TRBD1 covers 7 bases. V shed 6 bases and J 4 bases; nucleotides not matched to a gene: 8. The CDR3 totals 14 residues. From germline, CDR1 is MNHNS and CDR2 SASEGT. The CDR3 region is CASSRQGVGTEAFF. The CDR3 DNA reads TGTGCCAGCAGCCGACAGGGAGTCGGCACTGAAGCTTTCTTT.

The CDR3 DNA reads TGTGCCAGCGGGAGGGGAGCTAACTATGGCTACACCTTC. Translation gives CASGRGANYGYTF. The V call is TRBV6-1, the J call TRBJ1-2; D is possibly TRBD1 (5 bases). The germline gives CDR1 MNHNS, CDR2 SASEGT. Trimming took 8 bases from V and 0 from J, leaving 10 bases between them. The CDR3 sequence is 13 residues long.

The chain couples TRBV18 to TRBJ2-7; 7 bases agree with TRBD1. Germline CDR1 reads KGHSH; CDR2 reads LQKENI. V shed 6 bases, J shed 0 bases, and the junction held 8 bases outside the gene matches. This CDR3 contains 15 residues. CDR3 sequence (DNA): TGTGCCAGCTCTCCGTTGACAGGGACCTCCTACGAGCAGTACTTC. Protein product: CASSPLTGTSYEQYF. The full variable domain, rest sourced from reference TRBV18 and TRBJ2-7, is NAGVMQNPRHLVRRRGQEARLRCSPMKGHSHVYWYRQLPEEGLKFMVYLQKENIIDESGMPKERFSAEFPKEGPSILRIQQVVRGDSAAYFCASSPLTGTSYEQYFGPGTRLTVT.

The rearrangement joins TRBV19 to TRBJ2-1, with 9 bases identical to TRBD1. V lost 4 bases and J lost 1; bases outside the gene matches: 11. This CDR3 has 18 amino acids. Germline-derived CDR1 and CDR2 are LNHDA and SQIVND (reference sequence). The CDR3 nucleotides are TGTGCCAGTAGTACAGGGACAGGGATAGGGTGGTCCTACAATGAGCAGTTCTTC. Its translation is CASSTGTGIGWSYNEQFF.

V and J are TRBV27 and TRBJ2-7; D is possibly TRBD1 or TRBD2 (5 bases each). The CDR3 extends over 13 amino acids. Trimming cost V 5 bases and J 5 bases, with 13 bases left between them. Germline lookup yields CDR1 MNHEY and CDR2 SMNVEV (reference sequence). The CDR3 bases are TGTGCCAGCAGTCCCGATTTGGGGGACGAGCAGTACTTC. Amino acids: CASSPDLGDEQYF.

V usage is TRBV13 and J usage is TRBJ1-1, with D perhaps matching TRBD1 (5 bases). Trimming took off 2 bases at V and 4 bases at J, with 11 bases between the two ends. The CDR3 has 14 residues. The germline V gene encodes CDR1 PRHDT and CDR2 FYEKMQ (reference sequence). Here the CDR3 reads CASSLRGSITEAFF. CDR3 sequence (DNA): TGTGCCAGCAGCTTAAGGGGCAGTATCACTGAAGCTTTCTTT.

The CDR3 DNA follows: TGTGCCAGCAGCCAATTTGAGGGACTGGGGGAAAAACTGTTTTTT. This codes for CASSQFEGLGEKLFF. The V gene is TRBV16, the J gene TRBJ1-4; D might be TRBD1 (5 bases). Germline CDR1 KGHSY, CDR2 FQNENV. V was cut by 1 base and J by 8 bases, with 14 bases left in between. CDR3 length: 15 residues. Full variable domain (outside the CDR3, taken from reference TRBV16 and TRBJ1-4): GEEVAQTPKHLVRGEGQKAKLYCAPIKGHSYVFWYQQVLKNEFKFLISFQNENVFDETGMPKERFSAKCLPNSPCSLEIQATKLEDSAVYFCASSQFEGLGEKLFFGSGTQLSVL.

Worth noting for this clone: Germline and junction disagree at one end, which may indicate a read error. The chain couples TRBV4-1 to TRBJ1-5, with TRBD1 as a possible D gene (5 bases). CDR3 size: 16 residues. Germline CDR1 reads MGHRA; CDR2 reads YSYEKL. CDR3 sequence reads: CASSQDQSQGNRPQHF. The CDR3 nucleotides are TGCGCCAGCAGCCAAGATCAGTCGCAGGGAAATCGGCCCCAGCATTTT.

This chain uses TRBV2 with TRBJ1-1, with TRBD1 matching 8 bases. The CDR3 contains 13 residues. Germline V gene sequence: CDR1 SNHLY, CDR2 FYNNEI. The J segment lost 5 bases and the V segment lost 1 base, leaving 0 bases of the junction unmatched. The CDR3 nucleotides read TGTGCCAGCAGTGAAGACAGGGGGACTGAAGCTTTCTTT. Translation gives CASSEDRGTEAFF.

V is TRBV7-2 and J is TRBJ1-1; D ambiguous. V lost 4 bases and J 8 bases, leaving 11 bases between the germline ends. Germline CDR1 and CDR2: SGHTA and FQGNSA. The CDR3 is 12 amino acids. This CDR3 reads CASSWRGSEAFF. The CDR3 DNA reads TGTGCCAGCAGCTGGAGAGGGTCAGAAGCTTTCTTT.